This T cell receptor (beta chain) is from a study of response to subunit inactivated influenza vaccine. From the RT-PCR reads, TCRdb called clonotypes with MiXCR, one entry per CDR3 protein. The profile shows a few hundred thousand distinct CDR3 sequences, approximately 15% of them singletons. Germline V gene sequence: CDR1 DFQATT, CDR2 SNEGSKA (reference sequence). The CDR3 is 14 residues long. V gave up 5 bases and J gave up 1 base, with 15 bases separating them. The input for sequencing was PBMCs from blood, taken 11 to 12 days after vaccination. The chain carries TRBV20-1 and TRBJ2-7; D is undetermined. This sequence was found in a middle-aged man who received an inactivated influenza vaccine. The CDR3 bases are TGCAGTGCTCCCTGGAGTCGGGTTTCCTACGAGCAGTACTTC. Protein: CSAPWSRVSYEQYF.